The present T cell receptor beta chain was sequenced within a study of blood T cells in healthy people across ages. This CDR3 is built from 14 residues. V lost 0 bases to trimming and J lost 5 bases, with 9 bases between them. Germline assignment: CDR1 MNHEY and CDR2 SVGAGI. It was with a sample-barcoded 5' primer and a J-beta primer mix that a second PCR of about 6 to 12 cycles was run. Each CDR3 protein gets one entry after TCRdb re-called the 5' RACE reads with MiXCR. The sample gives 700,000 to 850,000 distinct CDR3 sequences, under 40% of which show up once; 10% to 15% is in the top ten. Sample donors were healthy Caucasian individuals that came from Russia, aged about 6 to 100. Each donor's blood draw was approximately 10 milliliters of peripheral blood. A minimum of 6 million PBMCs was isolated per sample. Comment on this clonotype: Its antigen remains unidentified.

Findings and limits, study-wide: Long-lived donors exceeded aged donors in naive CD4+ cells and diversity.

This receptor was taken from a man younger than 30 in good health. Sequencing was carried out using blood. The chain has TRBV6-5 and TRBJ2-3; D not certain. CDR3 nucleotide sequence: TGTGCCAGCAGTTACTCGACGGCGGAAGATACGCAGTATTTT. It translates to CASSYSTAEDTQYF.